This T cell receptor beta chain was identified during a study of CXCR3-negative and CXCR3-positive naive CD8 T cells. Whole-study context: The TRB read total, some 150 million, broke down to about 1.5 +/- 0.3 million reads per library.

Naive CD8+ T lymphocytes were specified as CD45RO-CCR7+CD27+CD95-. The CDR3 consists of 12 residues. Germline V gene sequence: CDR1 DFQATT, CDR2 SNEGSKA (reference sequence). 5' RACE that incorporated UMI labels was used to prepare the TRB cDNA libraries. From the 5' RACE reads, TCRdb lists one entry per CDR3 protein and no DNA. This table lists about 89,000 distinct CDR3 sequences. Study-level findings and limits: Greater hydrophobicity was found in TRB CDR3s of CXCR3-positive naive cells than of CXCR3-negative naive cells.

About this clonotype itself: No antigen is known for it.

This TCR came from a human donor in good health. Some clones in this sample may be carry-over from other donors' samples. The sequenced material came from naive CXCR3+ CD8+ T cells from blood. Subset denoted: CD45RO-CCR7+CD27+CD95- naive CD8+ T cells expressing CXCR3 (TNR3+). This sequence joins TRBV20-1 and TRBJ2-1. The CDR3 here is CSAREDYNEQFF.